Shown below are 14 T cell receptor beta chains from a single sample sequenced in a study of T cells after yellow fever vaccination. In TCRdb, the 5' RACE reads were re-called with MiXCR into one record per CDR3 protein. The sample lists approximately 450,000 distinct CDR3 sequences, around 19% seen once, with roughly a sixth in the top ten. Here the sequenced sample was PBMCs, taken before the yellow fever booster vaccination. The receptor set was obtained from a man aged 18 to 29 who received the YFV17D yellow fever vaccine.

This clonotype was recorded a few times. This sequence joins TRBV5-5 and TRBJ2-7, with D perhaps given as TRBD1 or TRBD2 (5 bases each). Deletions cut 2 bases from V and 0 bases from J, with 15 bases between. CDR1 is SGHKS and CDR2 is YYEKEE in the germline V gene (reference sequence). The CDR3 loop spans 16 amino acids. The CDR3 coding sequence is TGTGCCAGCAGCTTTCAGGGACCCCCGCGCTCCTACGAGCAGTACGTC. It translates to CASSFQGPPRSYEQYV.

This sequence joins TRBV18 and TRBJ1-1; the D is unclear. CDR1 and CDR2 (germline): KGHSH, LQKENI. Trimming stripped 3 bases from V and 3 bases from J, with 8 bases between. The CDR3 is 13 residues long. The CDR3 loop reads CASSPNRDTEAFF. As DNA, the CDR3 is TGTGCCAGCTCACCCAACAGAGACACTGAAGCTTTCTTT.

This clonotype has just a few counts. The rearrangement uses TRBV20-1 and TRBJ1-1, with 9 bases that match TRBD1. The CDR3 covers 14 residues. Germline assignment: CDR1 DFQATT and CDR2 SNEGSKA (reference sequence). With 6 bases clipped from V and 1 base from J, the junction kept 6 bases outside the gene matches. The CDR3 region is CSARGTGRNTEAFF. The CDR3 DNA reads TGCAGTGCCCGCGGGACAGGGAGGAACACTGAAGCTTTCTTT.

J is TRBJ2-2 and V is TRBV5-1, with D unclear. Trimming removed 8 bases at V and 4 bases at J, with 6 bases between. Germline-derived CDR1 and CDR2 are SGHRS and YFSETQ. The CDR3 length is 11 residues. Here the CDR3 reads CASYLTGELFF. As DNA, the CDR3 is TGCGCCAGTTATCTCACCGGGGAGCTGTTTTTT.

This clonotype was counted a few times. CDR3 in amino acids: CSATRESYEQYF. CDR3 nucleotide sequence: TGCAGTGCCACTAGGGAATCCTACGAGCAGTACTTC. The chain combines TRBV20-1 with TRBJ2-7; D might be TRBD2 (5 bases). Germline V gene sequence: CDR1 DFQATT, CDR2 SNEGSKA (reference sequence). The ends were cut back, 6 bases at V and 1 base at J, with 10 bases in the middle. There are 12 residues in the CDR3.

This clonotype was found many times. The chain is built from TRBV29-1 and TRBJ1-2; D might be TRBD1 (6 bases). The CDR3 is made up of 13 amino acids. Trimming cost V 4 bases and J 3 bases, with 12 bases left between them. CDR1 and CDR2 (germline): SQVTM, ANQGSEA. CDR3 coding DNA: TGCAGCGTTGCAGGGGTGCGCGACTATGGCTACACCTTC. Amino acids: CSVAGVRDYGYTF. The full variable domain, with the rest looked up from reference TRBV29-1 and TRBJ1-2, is SAVISQKPSRDICQRGTSLTIQCQVDSQVTMMFWYRQQPGQSLTLIATANQGSEATYESGFVIDKFPISRPNLTFSTLTVSNMSPEDSSIYLCSVAGVRDYGYTFGSGTRLTVV.

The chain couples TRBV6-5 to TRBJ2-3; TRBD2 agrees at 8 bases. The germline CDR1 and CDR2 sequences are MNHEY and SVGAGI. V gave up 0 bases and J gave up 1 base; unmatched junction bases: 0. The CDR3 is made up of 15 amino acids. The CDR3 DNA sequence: TGTGCCAGCAGTTACTCGCGGGGGGGCACAGATACGCAGTATTTT. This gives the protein CASSYSRGGTDTQYF.

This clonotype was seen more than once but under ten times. In nucleotides, the CDR3 is TGCGCCAGCAGCCAGAGGGGCGTATCGGATACGCAGTATTTT. Amino acids: CASSQRGVSDTQYF. V usage is TRBV4-1 and J usage is TRBJ2-3; either TRBD1 or TRBD2 may supply D (5 bases each). Germline-derived CDR1 and CDR2 are MGHRA and YSYEKL. Trimming took 3 bases from V and 6 from J, leaving 13 bases between them. The CDR3 extends over 14 amino acids.

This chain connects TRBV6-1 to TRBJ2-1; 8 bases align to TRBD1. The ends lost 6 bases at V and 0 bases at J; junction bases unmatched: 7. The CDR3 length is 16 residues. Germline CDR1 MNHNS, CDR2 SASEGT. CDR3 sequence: CASRVGDRNSYNEQFF. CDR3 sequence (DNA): TGTGCCAGCAGGGTCGGGGACAGGAACTCCTACAATGAGCAGTTCTTC.

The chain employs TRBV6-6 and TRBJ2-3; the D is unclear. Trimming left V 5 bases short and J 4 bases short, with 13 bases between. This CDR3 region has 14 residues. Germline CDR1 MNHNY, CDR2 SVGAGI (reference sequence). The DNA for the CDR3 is TGTGCCAGCAGTCCCCGTAGTCCCCCAGATACGCAGTATTTT. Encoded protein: CASSPRSPPDTQYF.

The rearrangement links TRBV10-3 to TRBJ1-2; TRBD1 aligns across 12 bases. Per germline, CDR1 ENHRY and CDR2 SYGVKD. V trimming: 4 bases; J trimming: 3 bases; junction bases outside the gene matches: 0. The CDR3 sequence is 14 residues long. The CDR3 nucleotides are TGTGCCATCAGTGGGGACAGGGGGCACTATGGCTACACCTTC. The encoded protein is CAISGDRGHYGYTF.

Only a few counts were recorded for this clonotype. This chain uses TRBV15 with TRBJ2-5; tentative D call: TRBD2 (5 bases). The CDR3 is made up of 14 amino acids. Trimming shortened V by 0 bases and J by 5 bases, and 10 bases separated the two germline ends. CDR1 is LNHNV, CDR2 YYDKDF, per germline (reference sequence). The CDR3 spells CATSRDAGVETQYF. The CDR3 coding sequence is TGTGCCACCAGCAGAGATGCCGGGGTGGAGACCCAGTACTTC. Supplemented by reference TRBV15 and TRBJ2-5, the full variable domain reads DAMVIQNPRYQVTQFGKPVTLSCSQTLNHNVMYWYQQKSSQAPKLLFHYYDKDFNNEADTPDNFQSRRPNTSFCFLDIRSPGLGDTAMYLCATSRDAGVETQYFGPGTRLLVL.

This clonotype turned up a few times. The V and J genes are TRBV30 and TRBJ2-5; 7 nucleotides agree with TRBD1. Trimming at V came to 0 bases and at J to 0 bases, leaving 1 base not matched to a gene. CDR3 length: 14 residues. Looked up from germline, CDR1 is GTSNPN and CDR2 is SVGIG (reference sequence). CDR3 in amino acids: CAWSVDRYQETQYF. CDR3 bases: TGTGCCTGGAGTGTGGACAGGTACCAAGAGACCCAGTACTTC.

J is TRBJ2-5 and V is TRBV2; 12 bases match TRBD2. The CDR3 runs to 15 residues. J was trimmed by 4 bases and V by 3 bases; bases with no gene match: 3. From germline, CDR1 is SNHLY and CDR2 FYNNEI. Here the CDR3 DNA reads TGTGCCAGCAGTGACGGGACTAGCGGGCTAGAGACCCAGTACTTC. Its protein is CASSDGTSGLETQYF.